The 21 T cell receptor beta chains listed next were all sequenced from one sample in a study of blood T cells in healthy people across ages. The second PCR ran about 6 to 11 cycles with a sample-barcoded 5' primer and J-beta primers. Using its own MiXCR run on the 5' RACE reads, TCRdb lists one record per CDR3 protein. The top ten clones hold roughly 37% of a sample with around 750,000 distinct CDR3 sequences, about 55% of them seen once. The sequencing input was blood. These receptors all come from a man older than 75 in good health.

The chain has TRBV20-1 and TRBJ2-3, with D possibly matching TRBD2 (6 bases). With 3 bases removed from V and 2 bases from J, the gap between germline ends came to 15 bases. CDR1 DFQATT and CDR2 SNEGSKA come from the germline V gene (reference sequence). The CDR3 loop spans 15 amino acids. For the CDR3, the DNA is TGCAGTGCTAGGAGAGGAGGAGGGACCACAGATACGCAGTATTTT. It codes for CSARRGGGTTDTQYF.

The chain links TRBV28 to TRBJ2-7, with 9 bases lining up with TRBD2. CDR1 and CDR2 (germline): MDHEN, SYDVKM. This CDR3 spans 16 amino acids. V shed 5 bases and J 1 base; nucleotides not matched to a gene: 9. The DNA of the CDR3 is TGTGCCAGCAGTCCCCCGCGGGGGGGCGCTTCCTACGAGCAGTACTTC. It encodes CASSPPRGGASYEQYF.

V is TRBV6-5 and J is TRBJ2-1; 12 nucleotides agree with TRBD2. The CDR3 runs 16 residues. CDR1 and CDR2 from the germline V gene are MNHEY and SVGAGI. V was pared by 2 bases and J by 5 bases, with 4 bases of the junction left unmatched. CDR3: CASSYLRLAGDNEQFF. CDR3 nucleotide sequence: TGTGCCAGCAGTTACCTGAGACTAGCGGGAGACAATGAGCAGTTCTTC.

This chain links TRBV6-5 with TRBJ2-1, with 7 positions matching TRBD1. V was clipped by 6 bases and J by 6 bases; unmatched bases: 11. Per the germline V gene, CDR1 is MNHEY and CDR2 is SVGAGI. This CDR3 has 15 amino acids. The CDR3 protein is CASSRTIQGRNEQFF. The CDR3 DNA follows: TGTGCCAGCAGCCGGACCATACAGGGGCGCAATGAGCAGTTCTTC.

A few counts support this clonotype. The V call is TRBV4-2, the J call TRBJ1-2; D gene unclear. Trimming shortened V by 0 bases and J by 4 bases, and 9 bases separated the two germline ends. CDR1 is LGHNA and CDR2 is YNFKEQ in the germline V gene. The length of the CDR3 is 14 residues. The CDR3 loop is CASSQEGRTYGYTF. The CDR3 nucleotides are TGTGCCAGCAGCCAAGAGGGGAGAACCTATGGCTACACCTTC.

The CDR3 reads CATSGGGDRYAYF. In DNA, the CDR3 is TGTGCCACCAGTGGAGGGGGGGACAGATACGCGTATTTT. This chain connects TRBV24-1 to TRBJ2-3, with D possibly called TRBD1 or TRBD2 (7 bases each). This CDR3 has 13 amino acids. The V and J ends lost 5 bases and 14 bases respectively, with 19 bases between them. Germline V lookup: CDR1 KGHDR, CDR2 SFDVKD.

This chain connects TRBV6-1 to TRBJ2-6; a possible D gene is TRBD1 (6 bases). V lost 3 bases and J 2 bases, leaving 8 bases between the germline ends. In germline, CDR1 is MNHNS, CDR2 SASEGT. The CDR3 runs 15 residues. The CDR3 DNA is TGTGCCAGCAGTGATGGGGACACTGGGGCCAACGTCCTGACTTTC. It translates to CASSDGDTGANVLTF.

The gene calls are TRBV6-1 and TRBJ2-4; 7 nucleotides match TRBD1. The tail of the sequence fits TRBJ2-7 better, so the J call may be wrong. The CDR3 sequence is 13 residues long. Looked up from germline, CDR1 is MNHNS and CDR2 is SASEGT. In DNA form, the CDR3 reads TGTGCCAGCAGTGCGACAGGGATCCACGAGCAGTACTTC. This gives the protein CASSATGIHEQYF.

The chain carries TRBV29-1 and TRBJ1-4, with D possibly TRBD1 on 5 matching bases. V was trimmed by 6 bases and J by 6 bases, leaving 11 bases between them. Germline CDR1 is SQVTM and CDR2 is ANQGSEA. This CDR3 comprises 12 residues. As DNA, the CDR3 is TGCAGCGTACATGGGGGGGATGAAAAACTGTTTTTT. Translated: CSVHGGDEKLFF.

This chain links TRBV20-1 with TRBJ2-2; D is unresolved. The CDR3 runs 13 residues. From germline, CDR1 is DFQATT and CDR2 SNEGSKA (reference sequence). V lost 3 bases and J 4 bases, leaving 9 bases between the germline ends. The CDR3 region is CSARVPGTGELFF. CDR3 coding DNA: TGCAGTGCTAGGGTCCCGGGCACCGGGGAGCTGTTTTTT.

This clonotype was counted ten times or more. The J gene is TRBJ2-5, the V gene TRBV5-1; possible D gene TRBD2, 5 bases. The CDR3 extends over 13 amino acids. CDR1 is SGHRS and CDR2 is YFSETQ in the germline V gene. V lost 3 bases and J lost 2, with 8 bases in between. CDR3 in DNA: TGCGCCAGCAGCTGGGAGCTACAAGAGACCCAGTACTTC. Translating gives CASSWELQETQYF.

The chain is built from TRBV9 and TRBJ1-1; tentative D call: TRBD1 (5 bases). The CDR3 is 15 amino acids. Germline assignment: CDR1 SGDLS and CDR2 YYNGEE. Trimming left V 3 bases short and J 2 bases short, with 14 bases between. CDR3 sequence: CASSAGDLGNTEAFF. CDR3 nucleotides: TGTGCCAGCAGCGCCGGGGACCTTGGTAACACTGAAGCTTTCTTT.

The CDR3 loop is CASSSTGRGANVLTF. CDR3 nucleotides: TGTGCCAGCAGTTCCACAGGGCGCGGGGCCAACGTCCTGACTTTC. The chain carries TRBV6-5 and TRBJ2-6; TRBD1 is a possible D gene (6 bases). The germline V and J ends were trimmed by 4 bases and 4 bases, with 11 bases remaining between them. CDR1 MNHEY and CDR2 SVGAGI come from the germline V gene. This CDR3 is 15 amino acids long.

This clonotype was counted only a few times. The genes are TRBV27 and TRBJ2-1; D gene ambiguous. This CDR3 spans 13 amino acids. Trimming pared 3 bases from V and 9 bases from J, leaving 12 bases between. The germline V gene encodes CDR1 MNHEY and CDR2 SMNVEV (reference sequence). The CDR3 is CASSLAQPGEQFF. The CDR3 region has the DNA TGTGCCAGCAGTTTGGCTCAACCGGGTGAGCAGTTCTTC.

This clonotype was detected only a few times. The chain combines TRBV5-1 with TRBJ2-7; D possibly corresponds to TRBD2 (5 bases). Trimming cost V 3 bases and J 0 bases, with 13 bases left between them. The germline V gene encodes CDR1 SGHRS and CDR2 YFSETQ. This CDR3 has 15 amino acids. The CDR3 nucleotides read TGCGCCAGCAGCTCAGAGGGCTGGAGCTCCTACGAGCAGTACTTC. Protein: CASSSEGWSSYEQYF.

The rearrangement uses TRBV6-1 and TRBJ2-1, with D tentatively TRBD2 (5 bases). V was trimmed by 6 bases and J by 5 bases, leaving 11 bases between them. CDR3 length: 13 residues. Germline V lookup: CDR1 MNHNS, CDR2 SASEGT. The CDR3 protein is CASSREIHNEQFF. The CDR3 region has the DNA TGTGCCAGCAGCCGGGAAATCCACAATGAGCAGTTCTTC.

The sample holds a few counts of this clonotype. The genes are TRBV3-1 and TRBJ2-3; possible D gene TRBD1, 6 bases. This CDR3 region has 13 residues. The V and J ends lost 5 bases and 14 bases respectively, with 20 bases between them. Germline assignment: CDR1 LGHDT and CDR2 YNNKEL (reference sequence). Here the CDR3 reads CASSSTGTRYAYF. CDR3 DNA sequence: TGTGCCAGCAGCTCTACAGGGACCAGATACGCGTATTTT.

This clonotype was counted only a few times. The chain employs TRBV3-1 and TRBJ2-1; D not resolved. The CDR3 contains 16 residues. The V gene's germline CDR1 is LGHDT and CDR2 YNNKEL (reference sequence). The V gene lost 4 bases and the J gene lost 4 bases, with 17 bases spanning the gap. The CDR3 DNA reads as TGTGCCAGCAGCCCGCTTCGTCCCATGGTGTACAATGAGCAGTTCTTC. Its translation: CASSPLRPMVYNEQFF.

This rearrangement joins TRBV3-1 to TRBJ2-7; a weak D match, TRBD2 (5 bases). Between the trimmed V and J ends, which lost 8 bases and 6 bases, there was a span of 23 bases. CDR1 and CDR2 from the germline V gene are LGHDT and YNNKEL (reference sequence). This CDR3 spans 15 amino acids. The CDR3 here is CASGISRAGTSEQYF. For the CDR3, the DNA is TGTGCCAGCGGCATTAGCCGGGCGGGCACGAGCGAGCAGTACTTC.

This chain joins TRBV4-2 and TRBJ2-7; TRBD1 aligns across 10 bases. This CDR3 is built from 16 residues. Germline V CDR1 and CDR2: LGHNA, YNFKEQ. V shed 1 base, J shed 2 bases, and the junction held 5 bases outside the gene matches. The CDR3 DNA is TGTGCCAGCAGCCAAGCTTCCGGGACAGGGGCCTACGAGCAGTACTTC. Amino acid sequence: CASSQASGTGAYEQYF.

This clonotype was seen only a few times. The rearrangement links TRBV29-1 to TRBJ1-4, with D possibly TRBD1 on 6 matching bases. CDR1 SQVTM and CDR2 ANQGSEA come from the germline V gene. The CDR3 runs to 14 residues. Trimming stripped 2 bases from V and 2 bases from J, with 9 bases between. CDR3: CSVEQGPTNEKLFF. CDR3 in DNA: TGCAGCGTTGAACAGGGGCCGACTAATGAAAAACTGTTTTTT.